These 4 T cell receptor beta chains were sequenced from one sample in a study of T cell responses to AZD1222 COVID-19 vaccine. Here immunoSEQ multiplex PCR was the method, and the copy in TCRdb shows in-frame clones only, minus some. Of about 79,000 clones in the sample, more than 75% were seen once. This specimen was peripheral blood, taken on day 0 of AZD1222 vaccination. These receptors were taken from an adult in good health.

The chain has TRBV19 and TRBJ1-1; D gene unclear. Trimming removed 5 bases at V and 1 base at J, with 11 bases between. The CDR3 contains 14 residues. Germline V gives CDR1 LNHDA, CDR2 SQIVND (reference sequence). The CDR3 loop reads CASSAQSGNTEAFF. The CDR3, as DNA: TGTGCCAGTAGTGCGCAGTCGGGGAACACTGAAGCTTTCTTT.

The chain carries TRBV25-1 and TRBJ2-2; D not certain. With 5 bases removed from V and 10 bases from J, the gap between germline ends came to 14 bases. Germline V CDR1 and CDR2: MGHDK, SYGVNS. This CDR3 has 13 residues. The CDR3 DNA is TGTGCCAGCAGTCAACGTCTTTTCGAGGAGCTGTTTTTT. Translation: CASSQRLFEELFF.

The chain carries TRBV7-9 and TRBJ2-5; TRBD2 matches at 12 bases. The CDR3 has 14 residues. Germline V gene sequence: CDR1 SEHNR, CDR2 FQNEAQ (reference sequence). Losses at the gene ends were 5 bases for V and 5 bases for J; bases not matched to a gene: 3. This CDR3 is CASSGLAGQETQYF. The DNA for the CDR3 is TGTGCCAGCAGCGGACTAGCGGGGCAGGAGACCCAGTACTTC.

The chain recombines TRBV11-2 with TRBJ2-5; no firm D call. Germline CDR1 and CDR2: SGHAT and FQNNGV. The CDR3 is 17 amino acids. With 1 base removed from V and 5 bases from J, the gap between germline ends came to 20 bases. The CDR3: CASSLGADGGLTETQYF. CDR3 DNA: TGTGCCAGCAGCTTAGGTGCCGATGGCGGCCTGACGGAGACCCAGTACTTC.